The clone carrying this T cell receptor (beta chain) was seen repeatedly, ten times or more. Its matching antigen is unknown. This entry is derived from a study of T-cell reconstitution after alpha-beta-depleted transplantation in children. A TCRbeta library incorporating unique molecular identifiers was prepared. TCRdb redid the calling of the PCR reads with MiXCR, one entry per CDR3 protein. The data show roughly 100,000 distinct CDR3 sequences, approximately 8% seen once. This CDR3 has 16 amino acids. Germline values: CDR1 SGHTA, CDR2 FQGNSA. The ends were cut back, 2 bases at V and 2 bases at J, with 10 bases in the middle. Findings and caveats of the study: Expanded clones from the graft, numbering several hundred, reportedly supplied alpha-beta T cells about two months after transplant. High day-60 TCRbeta diversity in some patients came from surviving recipient T cells and thymic progenitors.

The sequencing used PBMCs, collected before TCRalphabeta/CD19-depleted stem cell transplant. The chain uses TRBV7-2 and TRBJ1-6; D unresolved. This clonotype originated in a boy aged 2 to 10 with acute lymphoblastic leukemia, due to receive a stem cell transplant. DNA of the CDR3: TGTGCCAGCAGCTTACGGCCGGAAACCTATAATTCACCCCTCCACTTT. Translated, it gives CASSLRPETYNSPLHF.